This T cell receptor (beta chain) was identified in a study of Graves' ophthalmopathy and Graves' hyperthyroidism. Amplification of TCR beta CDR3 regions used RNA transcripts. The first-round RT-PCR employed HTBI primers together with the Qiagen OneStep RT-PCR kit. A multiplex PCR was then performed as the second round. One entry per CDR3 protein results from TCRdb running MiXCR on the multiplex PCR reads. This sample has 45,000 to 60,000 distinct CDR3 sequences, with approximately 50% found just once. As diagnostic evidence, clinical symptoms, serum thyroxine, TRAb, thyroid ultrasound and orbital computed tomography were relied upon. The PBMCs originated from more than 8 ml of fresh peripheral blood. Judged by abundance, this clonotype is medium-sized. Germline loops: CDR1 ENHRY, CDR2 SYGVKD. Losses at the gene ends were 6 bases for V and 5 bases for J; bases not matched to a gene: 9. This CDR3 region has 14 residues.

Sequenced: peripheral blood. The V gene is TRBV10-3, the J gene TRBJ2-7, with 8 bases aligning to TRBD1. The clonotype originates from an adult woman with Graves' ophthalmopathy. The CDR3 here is CAIRTGESAHEQYF. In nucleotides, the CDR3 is TGTGCCATCAGGACAGGGGAAAGCGCACACGAGCAGTACTTC.